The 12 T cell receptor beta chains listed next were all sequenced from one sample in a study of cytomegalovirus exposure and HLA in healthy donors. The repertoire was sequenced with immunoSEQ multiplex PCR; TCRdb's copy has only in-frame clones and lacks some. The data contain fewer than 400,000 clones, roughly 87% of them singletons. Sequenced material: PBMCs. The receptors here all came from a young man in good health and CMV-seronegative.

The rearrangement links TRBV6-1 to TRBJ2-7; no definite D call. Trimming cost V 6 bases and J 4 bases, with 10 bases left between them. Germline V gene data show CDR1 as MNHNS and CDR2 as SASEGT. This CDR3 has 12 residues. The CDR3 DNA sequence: TGTGCCAGCAGCTTGACAATTTACGAGCAGTACTTC. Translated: CASSLTIYEQYF.

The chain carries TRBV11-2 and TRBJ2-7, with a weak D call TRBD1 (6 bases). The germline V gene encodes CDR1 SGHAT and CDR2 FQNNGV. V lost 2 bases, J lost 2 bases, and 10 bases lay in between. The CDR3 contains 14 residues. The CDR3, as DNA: TGTGCCAGCAGCTTACAGGGGCGACCCTACGAGCAGTACTTC. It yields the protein CASSLQGRPYEQYF.

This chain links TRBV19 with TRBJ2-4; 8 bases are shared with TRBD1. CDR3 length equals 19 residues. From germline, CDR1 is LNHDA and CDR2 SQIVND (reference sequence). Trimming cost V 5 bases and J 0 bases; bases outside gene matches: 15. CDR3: CASSLGAGGSVRAKNIQYF. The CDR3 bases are TGTGCCAGTAGTTTGGGGGCAGGGGGCTCCGTTAGAGCCAAAAACATTCAGTACTTC.

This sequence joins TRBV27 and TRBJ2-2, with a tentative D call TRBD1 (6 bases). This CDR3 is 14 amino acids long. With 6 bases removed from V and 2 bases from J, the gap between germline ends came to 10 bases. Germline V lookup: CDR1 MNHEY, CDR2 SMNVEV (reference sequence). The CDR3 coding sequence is TGTGCCAGCAGCAAAGGGGGAAACACCGGGGAGCTGTTTTTT. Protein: CASSKGGNTGELFF.

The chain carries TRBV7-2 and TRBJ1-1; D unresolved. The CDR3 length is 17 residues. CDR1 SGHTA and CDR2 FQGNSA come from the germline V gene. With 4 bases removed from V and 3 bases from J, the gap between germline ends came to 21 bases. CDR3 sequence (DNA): TGTGCCAGCAGCTGGTCTTCCAGCCGAAACGGGGACACTGAAGCTTTCTTT. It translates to CASSWSSSRNGDTEAFF.

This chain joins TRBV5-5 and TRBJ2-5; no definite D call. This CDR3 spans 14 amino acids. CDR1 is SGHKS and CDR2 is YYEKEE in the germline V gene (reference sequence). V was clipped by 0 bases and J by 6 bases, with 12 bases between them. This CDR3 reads CASSLEVSLKTQYF. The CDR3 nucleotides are TGTGCCAGCAGCTTGGAAGTCAGTTTAAAGACCCAGTACTTC.

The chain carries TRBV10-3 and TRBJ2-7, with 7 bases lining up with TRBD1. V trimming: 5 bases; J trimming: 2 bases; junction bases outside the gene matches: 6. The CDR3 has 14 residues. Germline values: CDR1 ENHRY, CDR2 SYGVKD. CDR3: CAISSWDSTYEQYF. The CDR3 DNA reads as TGTGCCATCAGTAGCTGGGACAGTACCTACGAGCAGTACTTC.

The CDR3 sequence: CASSQTSGRQYEQYF. The CDR3 DNA reads as TGTGCCAGCAGCCAGACTAGCGGGAGACAGTACGAGCAGTACTTC. The chain carries TRBV5-4 and TRBJ2-7; 12 nucleotides agree with TRBD2. Per the germline V gene, CDR1 is SGHNT and CDR2 is YYREEE (reference sequence). The CDR3 loop spans 15 amino acids. The junction had 6 bases not matched to a gene; V was cut back by 4 bases and J by 4 bases.

The CDR3 region is CASSHTGRPEAFF. In DNA form, the CDR3 reads TGTGCCAGCAGCCACACAGGGAGACCTGAAGCTTTCTTT. The J gene is TRBJ1-1, the V gene TRBV5-6; a weak D match, TRBD1 (6 bases). V was trimmed by 4 bases and J by 6 bases, leaving 13 bases between them. Germline V gene sequence: CDR1 SGHDT, CDR2 YYEEEE. The CDR3 contains 13 residues.

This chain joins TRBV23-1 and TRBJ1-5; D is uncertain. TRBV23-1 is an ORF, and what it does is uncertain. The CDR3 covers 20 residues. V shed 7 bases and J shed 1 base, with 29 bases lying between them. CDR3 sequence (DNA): TGCGCCAGCAAGGTTGGGAGTCCAGGCCCCGCGGGATGGAGCAATCAGCCCCAGCATTTT. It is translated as CASKVGSPGPAGWSNQPQHF.

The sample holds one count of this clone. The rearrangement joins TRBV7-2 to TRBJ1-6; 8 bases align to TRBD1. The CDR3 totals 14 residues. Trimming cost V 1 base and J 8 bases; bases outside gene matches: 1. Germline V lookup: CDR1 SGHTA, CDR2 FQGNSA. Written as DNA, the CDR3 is TGTGCCAGCAGCTTAGGGACAGGGTATTCACCCCTCCACTTT. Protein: CASSLGTGYSPLHF.

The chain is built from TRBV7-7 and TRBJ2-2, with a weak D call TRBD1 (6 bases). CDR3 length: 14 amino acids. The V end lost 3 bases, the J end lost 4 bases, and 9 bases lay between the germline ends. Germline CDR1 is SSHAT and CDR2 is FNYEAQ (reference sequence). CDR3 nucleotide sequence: TGTGCCAGCAGCTTCAGGGGCGCCACCGGGGAGCTGTTTTTT. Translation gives CASSFRGATGELFF.